The 17 T cell receptor beta chains presented below share a single source sample, sequenced in a study of response to subunit inactivated influenza vaccine. Each CDR3 protein is one row after TCRdb ran MiXCR on the RT-PCR reads. Among about 480,000 distinct CDR3 sequences, 10% to 15% were seen once, and the ten largest hold less than 15%. Here the sequenced sample was PBMCs from blood, taken more than 35 days after vaccination. The source of these receptors is a man between 45 and 60 years old who received an inactivated influenza vaccine.

This clonotype has ten or more counts. The V and J genes are TRBV12-3 or TRBV12-4 and TRBJ2-3; D possibly corresponds to TRBD1 (5 bases). Trimming took 6 bases from V and 2 from J, leaving 12 bases between them. CDR3 size: 14 residues. The CDR3 DNA follows: TGTGCCAGCAGGATGACAGATCTCACAGATACGCAGTATTTT. This gives the protein CASRMTDLTDTQYF.

This clonotype has a handful of counts. CDR3 protein: CSARVSGGTDTQYF. The CDR3 bases are TGCAGTGCTAGAGTTAGCGGGGGGACAGATACGCAGTATTTT. This chain links TRBV20-1 with TRBJ2-3; TRBD2 matches at 10 bases. CDR3 length: 14 residues. V lost 1 base to trimming and J lost 3 bases; unmatched junction nucleotides: 1. Germline V gives CDR1 DFQATT, CDR2 SNEGSKA (reference sequence).

J is TRBJ2-2 and V is TRBV5-1; 9 bases are shared with TRBD1. This CDR3 is 15 amino acids long. V shed 6 bases, J shed 5 bases, and the junction held 8 bases outside the gene matches. The V gene's germline CDR1 is SGHRS and CDR2 YFSETQ. CDR3 loop: CASTWGQGKTGELFF. The DNA of the CDR3 is TGCGCCAGCACCTGGGGACAGGGAAAAACCGGGGAGCTGTTTTTT.

The chain employs TRBV20-1 and TRBJ2-3, with TRBD2 matching 7 bases. V was clipped by 6 bases and J by 4 bases; unmatched bases: 10. Germline CDR1 and CDR2: DFQATT and SNEGSKA (reference sequence). The CDR3 contains 14 residues. The CDR3 bases are TGCAGTGCCCCCGAGGGCGGGAGTTCAGATACGCAGTATTTT. This codes for CSAPEGGSSDTQYF.

This clonotype showed up just a few times. J is TRBJ2-1 and V is TRBV6-6; perhaps TRBD1 as D (5 bases). Germline-derived CDR1 and CDR2 are MNHNY and SVGAGI (reference sequence). The CDR3 spans 13 residues. The V and J ends lost 7 bases and 3 bases respectively, with 10 bases between them. CDR3 sequence (DNA): TGTGCCAGCACAGAGGACATCTACAATGAGCAGTTCTTC. As protein: CASTEDIYNEQFF.

Many counts were recorded for this clonotype. The genes are TRBV27 and TRBJ2-7; TRBD1 aligns across 8 bases. CDR1 is MNHEY and CDR2 is SMNVEV in the germline V gene (reference sequence). The CDR3 totals 14 residues. The V gene end was trimmed by 2 bases and the J gene end by 2 bases; junction bases not matched to a gene: 2. CDR3 region: CASSLQGATYEQYF. The CDR3, as DNA: TGTGCCAGCAGTTTACAGGGGGCTACCTACGAGCAGTACTTC.

This clonotype was found a few times. The chain joins TRBV6-1 to TRBJ2-5; the D call may be TRBD1 or TRBD2 (6 bases each). Germline CDR1 MNHNS, CDR2 SASEGT. The length of the CDR3 is 14 residues. The ends were cut back, 6 bases at V and 1 base at J, with 12 bases in the middle. The CDR3 loop reads CASREGGSQETQYF. Here the CDR3 DNA reads TGTGCCAGCAGGGAGGGGGGTAGCCAAGAGACCCAGTACTTC.

This clonotype was seen only a few times. This chain uses TRBV4-2 with TRBJ1-2; no firm D call. V lost 1 base, J lost 2 bases, and 11 bases lay in between. The CDR3 runs 15 residues. Germline V lookup: CDR1 LGHNA, CDR2 YNFKEQ. CDR3 protein: CASSQGEAANYGYTF. The CDR3 bases are TGTGCCAGCAGCCAAGGGGAGGCGGCGAACTATGGCTACACCTTC.

The V call is TRBV7-8, the J call TRBJ1-6; TRBD1 matches 9 bases. The germline gives CDR1 SGHVS, CDR2 FQNEAQ. Losses at the gene ends were 5 bases for V and 11 bases for J; bases not matched to a gene: 13. CDR3 length equals 16 residues. The CDR3 here is CASSPSGTGLSTPLHF. CDR3 in DNA: TGTGCCAGCAGCCCGTCCGGGACAGGGTTGTCGACACCCCTCCACTTT.

The V and J genes are TRBV20-1 and TRBJ1-1; D is unclear. Trimming took 2 bases from V and 1 from J, leaving 14 bases between them. The CDR3 extends over 15 amino acids. CDR1 and CDR2 from the germline V gene are DFQATT and SNEGSKA (reference sequence). The CDR3 region is CSARSVQASNTEAFF. The DNA for the CDR3 is TGCAGTGCTAGATCAGTACAAGCCTCGAACACTGAAGCTTTCTTT.

This clonotype was detected only a few times. The V gene is TRBV9, the J gene TRBJ2-7; 14 bases line up with TRBD2. This CDR3 comprises 16 residues. Germline loops: CDR1 SGDLS, CDR2 YYNGEE. The V segment lost 3 bases and the J segment 0 bases; nucleotides outside the gene matches: 2. CDR3 sequence (DNA): TGTGCCAGCAGCGGGGGACTAGCGGGGGTCTCCTACGAGCAGTACTTC. Encoded protein: CASSGGLAGVSYEQYF.

This clonotype was seen at least ten times. This sequence joins TRBV4-3 and TRBJ1-4; TRBD1 agrees at 7 bases. With 0 bases clipped from V and 11 bases from J, the junction kept 9 bases outside the gene matches. Germline V gene data show CDR1 as LGHNA and CDR2 as YSLEER. CDR3 length: 15 amino acids. Here the CDR3 reads CASSQEPVDRDKLFF. For the CDR3, the DNA is TGCGCCAGCAGCCAAGAACCAGTCGACAGGGATAAACTGTTTTTT.

The chain recombines TRBV6-2 or TRBV6-3 with TRBJ1-5; TRBD1 might be the D (6 bases). CDR1 and CDR2 from the germline V gene are MNHEY and SVGEGT. V was cut by 6 bases and J by 3 bases, with 18 bases left in between. The CDR3 runs to 16 residues. The CDR3 nucleotides read TGTGCCAGCAGCCGTGGATGGGGGGGCACCAATCAGCCCCAGCATTTT. It translates to CASSRGWGGTNQPQHF.

This clonotype was counted only a few times. The chain recombines TRBV20-1 with TRBJ2-5; D is perhaps TRBD1 (5 bases). The V and J ends lost 0 bases and 5 bases respectively, with 10 bases between them. This CDR3 has 13 residues. Germline V gives CDR1 DFQATT, CDR2 SNEGSKA (reference sequence). CDR3 DNA sequence: TGCAGTGCTAGAGATCAGACAGTGGAGACCCAGTACTTC. Its translation is CSARDQTVETQYF.

The chain uses TRBV4-1 and TRBJ2-3; 8 bases are a match to TRBD2. This CDR3 is 14 amino acids long. CDR1 and CDR2 (germline): MGHRA, YSYEKL. The junction had 1 base not matched to a gene; V was cut back by 1 base and J by 4 bases. As DNA, the CDR3 is TGCGCCAGCAGCCAAGCGGGGGGGGCAGATACGCAGTATTTT. It encodes CASSQAGGADTQYF.

The genes are TRBV29-1 and TRBJ2-7; the D gene is possibly TRBD1 (5 bases). Trimming shortened V by 6 bases and J by 5 bases, and 23 bases separated the two germline ends. This CDR3 is built from 15 residues. Germline CDR1 SQVTM, CDR2 ANQGSEA. The CDR3 here is CSVLPRQGWQNEQYF. The CDR3 region has the DNA TGCAGCGTCCTACCCCGGCAGGGTTGGCAGAACGAGCAGTACTTC.

This clonotype was seen only a few times. The chain is built from TRBV29-1 and TRBJ2-7; possible D gene TRBD1, 5 bases. V was trimmed by 4 bases and J by 6 bases, leaving 13 bases between them. CDR3 length equals 12 residues. CDR1 SQVTM and CDR2 ANQGSEA come from the germline V gene. For the CDR3, the DNA is TGCAGCGTTGTCGGATCCAGGGTCGAGCAGTACTTC. Translating gives CSVVGSRVEQYF.